The 13 T cell receptor beta chains in this list originate from one sample, sequenced in a study of T cell repertoires in cytomegalovirus infection (dated by TCRdb to the late 2010s). No antigen is known for these receptors. The instrument given in TCRdb is Illumina HiSeq 1500. The raw public reads went through TCRdb reprocessing: fastp at Q25, MiXCR clone calling, in-frame beta chains kept. Merged by CDR3 protein, the rows form single entries marked with the most common genes and DNA. This sample comprises hundreds of thousands of distinct CDR3 sequences, about 30% of them detected only once. The ten largest account for about 20% of the sample. Interpreted using the paper, the treatment or condition label stands for: in vitro stimulation with specific CMV peptide epitopes to enrich CMV-specific T cells. Sequencing was performed on cultured PBMCs, taken from culture after CMV antigen stimulation. These receptors originate from a human donor in good health (CMV status not recorded). Some clones in this sample may be carry-over from other donors' samples.

The rearrangement links TRBV19 to TRBJ2-7; the match to TRBD1 covers 10 bases. The CDR3 is made up of 14 amino acids. Germline values: CDR1 LNHDA, CDR2 SQIVND (reference sequence). V shed 6 bases, J shed 3 bases, and the junction held 5 bases outside the gene matches. CDR3: CASRPGTGDYEQYF. The CDR3 DNA follows: TGTGCCAGTAGACCGGGGACAGGGGACTACGAGCAGTACTTC. The full variable domain, with the rest looked up from reference TRBV19 and TRBJ2-7, is DGGITQSPKYLFRKEGQNVTLSCEQNLNHDAMYWYRQDPGQGLRLIYYSQIVNDFQKGDIAEGYSVSREKKESFPLTVTSAQKNPTAFYLCASRPGTGDYEQYFGPGTRLTVT.

This clonotype was seen a single time. The chain is built from TRBV20-1 and TRBJ1-2; no reliable D call. This CDR3 spans 11 amino acids. V gave up 5 bases and J gave up 8 bases, with 12 bases separating them. Germline V CDR1 and CDR2: DFQATT, SNEGSKA (reference sequence). The CDR3 is CSAFSPNGYTF. The CDR3 nucleotides read TGCAGTGCTTTTTCCCCTAACGGCTACACCTTC.

This clonotype was found many times. The genes are TRBV7-9 and TRBJ1-1; D gene ambiguous. The germline V gene has CDR1 SEHNR and CDR2 FQNEAQ (reference sequence). The CDR3 runs 12 residues. Deletions cut 6 bases from V and 5 bases from J, with 10 bases between. The CDR3 sequence: CASSLDRTEAFF. CDR3 nucleotides: TGTGCCAGCAGTTTGGACCGAACTGAAGCTTTCTTT.

The J gene is TRBJ1-5, the V gene TRBV7-9; unclear D gene. V lost 5 bases and J lost 9, with 17 bases in between. This CDR3 is 14 amino acids long. Germline CDR1 SEHNR, CDR2 FQNEAQ (reference sequence). CDR3 region: CASSLTVGEGPQHF. The CDR3 region has the DNA TGTGCCAGCAGCCTAACTGTGGGAGAGGGGCCCCAGCATTTT.

The CDR3 loop reads CASRRPGYEKLFF. In DNA, the CDR3 is TGTGCCAGCAGACGCCCGGGATATGAAAAACTGTTTTTT. The chain has TRBV28 and TRBJ1-4; D not certain. V lost 6 bases and J 6 bases, leaving 11 bases between the germline ends. CDR1 is MDHEN and CDR2 is SYDVKM in the germline V gene. The CDR3 is made up of 13 amino acids.

The chain joins TRBV12-3 or TRBV12-4 to TRBJ2-5, with D possibly TRBD2 on 5 matching bases. The CDR3 has 14 residues. The germline V and J ends were trimmed by 6 bases and 5 bases, with 16 bases remaining between them. The DNA of the CDR3 is TGTGCCAGCAGCTACTCGACCGGGGAGGAGACCCAGTACTTC. It yields the protein CASSYSTGEETQYF.

This clonotype was seen a handful of times. This chain uses TRBV28 with TRBJ2-7; 7 positions match TRBD1. CDR3 size: 18 residues. CDR1 and CDR2 (germline): MDHEN, SYDVKM. With V trimmed by 5 bases and J by 3 bases, 19 bases remained unmatched. CDR3 nucleotides: TGTGCCAGCAGTGCCGGGACAGAAATCCTACCACTTATCTACGAGCAGTACTTC. This gives the protein CASSAGTEILPLIYEQYF.

This chain connects TRBV25-1 to TRBJ2-7, with D perhaps matching TRBD1 or TRBD2 (5 bases each). Per the germline V gene, CDR1 is MGHDK and CDR2 is SYGVNS. V was trimmed by 6 bases and J by 9 bases, leaving 15 bases between them. CDR3 length equals 12 residues. DNA of the CDR3: TGTGCCAGCAGCCCTGGGGGTGATGGGCAGTACTTC. Translated: CASSPGGDGQYF.

The V and J genes are TRBV12-5 and TRBJ2-7; D is ambiguous. CDR1 and CDR2 (germline): LGHNT, FRNRAP. V was clipped by 2 bases and J by 5 bases, with 7 bases between them. The CDR3 has 12 amino acids. The CDR3 here is CASGLHSNEQYF. The CDR3 bases are TGTGCTAGTGGTTTGCATAGTAACGAGCAGTACTTC. Filled out from reference TRBV12-5 and TRBJ2-7, the complete variable domain reads DARVTQTPRHKVTEMGQEVTMRCQPILGHNTVFWYRQTMMQGLELLAYFRNRAPLDDSGMPKDRFSAEMPDATLATLKIQPSEPRDSAVYFCASGLHSNEQYFGPGTRLTVT.

V gene TRBV15 combines with J gene TRBJ2-5, with D possibly being TRBD1 or TRBD2 (5 bases each). V was clipped by 1 base and J by 5 bases, with 11 bases between them. This CDR3 is built from 14 residues. Germline V gene lookup returns CDR1 LNHNV and CDR2 YYDKDF (reference sequence). The CDR3 coding sequence is TGTGCCACCAGCAGAGGGGGGAACCGGGAGACCCAGTACTTC. Residues: CATSRGGNRETQYF.

This clonotype has a handful of counts. The V call is TRBV5-4, the J call TRBJ1-1; the D is unclear. This CDR3 comprises 17 residues. In germline, CDR1 is SGHNT, CDR2 YYREEE (reference sequence). Trimming removed 0 bases from V and 0 bases from J, with 15 bases in between. The CDR3 sequence: CASSLGKGHWVNTEAFF. The CDR3, as DNA: TGTGCCAGCAGCTTGGGTAAGGGCCACTGGGTGAACACTGAAGCTTTCTTT.

This clonotype was detected a few times. This sequence joins TRBV11-2 and TRBJ2-3; 11 bases agree with TRBD2. This CDR3 comprises 16 residues. Germline trimming cut 5 bases from V and 5 bases from J; bases unmatched to any gene: 9. Germline V CDR1 and CDR2: SGHAT, FQNNGV. CDR3 protein: CASSKEVAGGGDTQYF. The CDR3, as DNA: TGTGCCAGCAGCAAAGAAGTAGCGGGGGGGGGAGATACGCAGTATTTT.

The chain uses TRBV6-5 and TRBJ2-7; D may be TRBD2 (6 bases). CDR3 length: 15 residues. V gave up 2 bases and J gave up 6 bases, with 17 bases separating them. Germline V gene data show CDR1 as MNHEY and CDR2 as SVGAGI. The CDR3 DNA is TGTGCCAGCAGTTACATCAGTGGGAGGAGGAGCGAGCAGTACTTC. It specifies CASSYISGRRSEQYF.